Each of the 14 T cell receptor beta chains below was sequenced from the same sample in a study of cytomegalovirus exposure and HLA in healthy donors. The PCR contained 60 Vbeta and 13 Jbeta primers. The protocol was immunoSEQ multiplex PCR, while the TCRdb copy is restricted to in-frame clones and leaves out a portion. The data hold about 180,000 clones, with just over 75% observed a single time. The specimen sequenced was PBMCs. The receptors were gathered from a woman aged 55-75 years in good health and CMV-seropositive.

V is TRBV28 and J is TRBJ1-4, with D unclear. V gave up 7 bases and J gave up 2 bases, with 14 bases separating them. The CDR3 has 15 residues. The germline CDR1 and CDR2 sequences are MDHEN and SYDVKM. Written as DNA, the CDR3 is TGTGCCAGCATTACTAATGTGGCTACTAATGAAAAACTGTTTTTT. This translates into CASITNVATNEKLFF.

This clone appeared a single time. The gene calls are TRBV6-5 and TRBJ1-1; TRBD1 matches 7 bases. The length of the CDR3 is 13 residues. The germline CDR1 and CDR2 sequences are MNHEY and SVGAGI. The junction had 8 bases not matched to a gene; V was cut back by 4 bases and J by 9 bases. The DNA of the CDR3 is TGTGCCAGCAGTTTTTCAGGGGGACAGCAAGCTTTCTTT. Its protein product is CASSFSGGQQAFF.

The chain is built from TRBV7-3 and TRBJ2-7; TRBD2 matches 7 bases. CDR1 is SGHTA, CDR2 FQGTGA, per germline. V was pared by 2 bases and J by 7 bases, with 8 bases of the junction left unmatched. The CDR3 has 14 residues. The CDR3 sequence is CASSLDPWEGEQYF. DNA for the CDR3: TGTGCCAGCAGCTTAGATCCCTGGGAGGGGGAGCAGTACTTC.

Only a few counts were recorded for this clone. The chain couples TRBV18 to TRBJ2-3; the match to TRBD2 covers 11 bases. There are 16 residues in the CDR3. Trimming took 1 base from V and 0 from J; bases not matched to a gene: 0. Germline V gene lookup returns CDR1 KGHSH and CDR2 LQKENI. The CDR3 region is CASSPRTSGSTDTQYF. The CDR3 DNA reads as TGTGCCAGCTCACCACGGACTAGCGGGAGCACAGATACGCAGTATTTT.

This chain links TRBV6-5 with TRBJ1-6; D gene uncertain. This CDR3 has 13 residues. Looked up from germline, CDR1 is MNHEY and CDR2 is SVGAGI. The V end was cut by 4 bases, the J end by 11 bases, with 12 bases between. This CDR3 is CASSFRVGTPLHF. As DNA, the CDR3 is TGTGCCAGCAGTTTTCGGGTGGGTACACCCCTCCACTTT.

The V and J genes are TRBV6-5 and TRBJ2-3; D remains ambiguous. This CDR3 is 12 amino acids long. V was trimmed by 7 bases and J by 2 bases, leaving 7 bases between them. Per the germline V gene, CDR1 is MNHEY and CDR2 is SVGAGI. Here the CDR3 DNA reads TGTGCCAGCAAGAGGAACACAGATACGCAGTATTTT. This sequence encodes CASKRNTDTQYF.

The chain uses TRBV28 and TRBJ1-1; D uncertain. This CDR3 has 13 residues. Trimming shortened V by 10 bases and J by 8 bases, and 20 bases separated the two germline ends. CDR1 and CDR2 (germline): MDHEN, SYDVKM. CDR3 nucleotides: TGTGCCACCAACAGACAATTTCCCCAGGAAGCTTTCTTT. Translating it yields CATNRQFPQEAFF.

The J gene is TRBJ1-2, the V gene TRBV6-5; 8 nucleotides match TRBD1. This CDR3 has 13 amino acids. Germline V CDR1 and CDR2: MNHEY, SVGAGI. V shed 6 bases, J shed 4 bases, and the junction held 4 bases outside the gene matches. CDR3 nucleotide sequence: TGTGCCAGCAGCTCAGGGGGCGCCTATGGCTACACCTTC. Its translation is CASSSGGAYGYTF.

This rearrangement joins TRBV6-6 to TRBJ2-7, with 7 nucleotides matching TRBD1. CDR1 and CDR2 from the germline V gene are MNHNY and SVGAGI (reference sequence). The V segment lost 9 bases and the J segment 3 bases; nucleotides outside the gene matches: 8. The CDR3 has 13 residues. Here the CDR3 reads CASQWRQGYEQYF. CDR3 in DNA: TGTGCCAGTCAATGGCGACAGGGCTACGAGCAGTACTTC.

This clone was counted only a few times. The genes are TRBV5-4 and TRBJ2-6, with TRBD2 matching 12 bases. The germline V gene has CDR1 SGHNT and CDR2 YYREEE (reference sequence). This CDR3 has 17 residues. V shed 4 bases, J shed 0 bases, and the junction held 2 bases outside the gene matches. The CDR3 bases are TGTGCCAGCAGCCGGACTAGCGGGGCCTCTGGGGCCAACGTCCTGACTTTC. Protein sequence: CASSRTSGASGANVLTF.

The V call is TRBV4-1, the J call TRBJ2-7, with 14 bases fitting TRBD2. The CDR3 consists of 22 residues. Germline lookup yields CDR1 MGHRA and CDR2 YSYEKL. V shed 5 bases and J 6 bases; nucleotides not matched to a gene: 27. The CDR3, as DNA: TGCGCCAGCAGCTTGGGACAGACCTTATTGCCGGGACTAGCGGGAGTCCTGGTCGAGCAGTACTTC. Protein sequence: CASSLGQTLLPGLAGVLVEQYF.

The CDR3 sequence: CASSRPTGGAYEQYF. DNA of the CDR3: TGTGCCAGCAGCCGACCGACAGGGGGCGCGTACGAGCAGTACTTC. This chain links TRBV5-6 with TRBJ2-7, with 10 bases fitting TRBD1. Germline CDR1 reads SGHDT; CDR2 reads YYEEEE. The CDR3 runs to 15 residues. After removal of 4 bases from V and 4 bases from J, the junction contained 8 bases not matched to a gene. The variable domain in full, completed from reference TRBV5-6 and TRBJ2-7, reads DAGVTQSPTHLIKTRGQQVTLRCSPKSGHDTVSWYQQALGQGPQFIFQYYEEEERQRGNFPDRFSGHQFPNYSSELNVNALLLGDSALYLCASSRPTGGAYEQYFGPGTRLTVT.

A few counts support this clone. The chain links TRBV7-6 to TRBJ2-5, with TRBD2 matching over 8 bases. Germline V gene data show CDR1 as SGHVS and CDR2 as FNYEAQ. V lost 1 base to trimming and J lost 7 bases; unmatched junction nucleotides: 11. The CDR3 sequence is 16 residues long. CDR3 sequence reads: CASSLEPSGGVGTQYF. In DNA, the CDR3 is TGTGCCAGCAGCTTAGAACCTTCGGGAGGGGTGGGGACCCAGTACTTC.

The chain links TRBV6-1 to TRBJ2-5, with 10 bases lining up with TRBD2. Looked up from germline, CDR1 is MNHNS and CDR2 is SASEGT. The CDR3 contains 15 residues. J was trimmed by 6 bases and V by 2 bases; bases with no gene match: 6. The CDR3 DNA follows: TGTGCCAGCAGTGAACTAGCGGGAGTACCGCAGACCCAGTACTTC. As protein: CASSELAGVPQTQYF.